This T cell receptor (beta chain) was obtained from a study of robustness of blood B and T cell sequencing listed by TCRdb under 2018. For the wider study: The goal of the study was to find out how much peripheral blood is required to reliably describe the TCRbeta and IgG repertoires of an individual. Two replicate TCRbeta cDNA libraries were prepared from one shared RNA pool from a single 10 ml draw, serving as technical replicates. In each of the approximately eleven independently drawn blood samples, both the TCRbeta and the IgG repertoires were quantified. The full study reports these points: Pooling tubes did not increase the overlap of rare TCRbeta clonotypes, which implies that much larger blood volumes would be needed to capture rare TCRbeta clonotypes. Coverage of the top 10,000 TCRbeta clonotypes approached saturation when 3 or 4 tubes (roughly 28-40 ml blood) were combined. The 1,000 most abundant TCRbeta clonotypes from the pooled draws were found in every single 10 ml sample. Across technical replicate libraries, almost 95% of the top 10,000 TCRbeta clonotypes in one library were also found in the other. TCRbeta rarefaction curves did not fully plateau, suggesting under-sequencing or many low-abundance clonotypes. Because EDTA tubes had to be fractionated immediately, the use of EDTA tubes in multi-site collections was limited. Evidence of cross-contamination, likely resulting from batch processing, was observed in one pair of TCRbeta libraries, and the UMI-sequence pairs shared between the two libraries were removed.

Libraries were prepared through PCR. Data came from an Illumina MiSeq. Synthesis of cDNA relied on SMARTScribe reverse transcriptase together with a 5' template-switch oligo that added a universal priming site. Each cDNA molecule was tagged by a 12-nucleotide random unique molecular identifier (UMI) carried on the template-switch oligo. During reverse transcription, TCRbeta transcripts were targeted using chain-specific reverse primers. Uracil DNA glycosylase treatment removed residual template-switch adapters, and cDNA was purified with a Qiagen MinElute kit. The first PCR used KAPA HiFi HotStart ReadyMix for 20 to 25 cycles, split across four 50 ul reactions with step-out primers. Before further amplification, first-round PCR products were gel-purified. Illumina Nextera adapters were attached in a second PCR of 7 to 8 cycles, and the libraries were then purified and pooled. A 50-nucleotide 5' read captured the UMI barcode for each TCRbeta molecule. As for the authors' bioinformatics: The MIGEC toolkit was used to group reads by UMI into consensus reads. Forward and reverse consensus reads were merged with PEAR to produce final reads. A custom decontamination script removed identical UMI-sequence pairs shared across libraries, treating them as cross-sample contamination. MIGMAP, a wrapper around IgBLAST, was used for V(D)J assignment and CDR3 extraction. TCR clonotypes were defined by identical V gene, J gene and CDR3 amino acid sequence; CDR1 and CDR2 were not sequenced. TCRdb took the public reads, trimmed them with fastp at Q25, ran MiXCR for clone calling and kept in-frame beta chains. Entries are consolidated by CDR3 protein sequence, retaining the most common genes and DNA. Here the V and J calls rest on TCRdb's processing, not on the authors' analysis. The sample data list 1,500 to 2,000 distinct CDR3 sequences, and under 75% of these were observed just once. The ten largest make up around 43% of the sample.

Note on this clonotype: Its binding antigen is unknown. No much larger clone is present one base from it, and per-base qualities are unavailable.

TCRbeta repertoires were measured from mRNA instead of genomic DNA, an approach that captures expressed receptors. Without cell sorting, buffy coat leukocytes were collected into Trizol, and RNA was extracted using the Direct-zol RNA MiniPrep Plus kit. EDTA blood tubes were centrifuged immediately at 4°C to separate plasma, buffy coat and red blood cells. From cysteine to phenylalanine, the CDR3 is 13 amino acids long. Just CDR3 DNA is preserved here, 39 bases in frame from base 1. V was cut back by 2 bases and J by 4 bases, leaving a gap of 8 bases between them. This chain is built from TRBV12-3 or TRBV12-4 and TRBJ1-1, with no confidently assigned D gene. The sequenced sample consisted of peripheral blood. The TCR was taken from a human donor in good health. The bases are TGTGCCAGCAGTTTACGAGGGATCACTGAAGCTTTCTTT. It encodes CASSLRGITEAFF.